The source of this T cell receptor (beta chain) is a study of blood T cell repertoires in COVID-19. Across the whole study: The samples span acute and convalescent COVID-19 from the United States, Italy and Spain. T cells, B-cell-depleted T cells, or PBMCs provided the cDNA or gDNA that served as material.

Authors' methods: Reference gene primer amplification in the assay estimated nucleated cell counts. Using immunoSEQ multiplex PCR, the repertoire was profiled, and TCRdb retains in-frame clones only, with some absent. That table gives V, J and clone size, and the DNA gave D and trimming. The sample records fewer than 100,000 clones, around nine tenths being singletons. The CDR3 covers 16 residues. Germline loops: CDR1 SGHNT, CDR2 YYREEE (reference sequence). Trimming at V came to 4 bases and at J to 0 bases, leaving 8 bases not matched to a gene. This TCR derives from a human donor in a cohort sampled during active COVID-19. The chain employs TRBV5-4 and TRBJ2-7; 9 bases map to TRBD2. Sample: peripheral blood. The CDR3: CASSELTSGGSYEQYF. The CDR3 DNA reads TGTGCCAGCAGCGAGTTGACTAGCGGCGGCTCCTACGAGCAGTACTTC.